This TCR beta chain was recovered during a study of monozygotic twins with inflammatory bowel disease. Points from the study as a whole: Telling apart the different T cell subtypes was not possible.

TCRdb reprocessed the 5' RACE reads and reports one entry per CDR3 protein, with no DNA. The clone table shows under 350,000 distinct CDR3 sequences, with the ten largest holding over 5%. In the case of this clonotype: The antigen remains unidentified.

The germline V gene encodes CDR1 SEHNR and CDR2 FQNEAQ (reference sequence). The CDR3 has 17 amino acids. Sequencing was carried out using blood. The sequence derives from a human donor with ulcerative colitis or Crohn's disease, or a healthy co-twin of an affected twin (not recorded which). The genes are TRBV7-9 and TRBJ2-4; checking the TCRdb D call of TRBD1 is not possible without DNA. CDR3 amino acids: CASSSPGDTGAKNIQYF.